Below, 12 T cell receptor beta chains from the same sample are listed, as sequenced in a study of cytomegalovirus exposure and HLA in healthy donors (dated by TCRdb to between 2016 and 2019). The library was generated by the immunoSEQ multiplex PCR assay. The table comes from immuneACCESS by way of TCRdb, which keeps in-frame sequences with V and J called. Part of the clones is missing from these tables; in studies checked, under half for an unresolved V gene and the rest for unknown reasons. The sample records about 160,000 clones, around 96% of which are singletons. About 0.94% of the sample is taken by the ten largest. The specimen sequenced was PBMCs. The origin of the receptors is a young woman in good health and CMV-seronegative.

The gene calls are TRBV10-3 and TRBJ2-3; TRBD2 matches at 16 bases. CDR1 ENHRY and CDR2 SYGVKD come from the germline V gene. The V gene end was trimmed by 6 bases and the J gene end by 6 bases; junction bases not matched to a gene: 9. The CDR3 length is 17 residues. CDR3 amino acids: CAISPGLAGGVRDTQYF. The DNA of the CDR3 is TGTGCCATCAGCCCGGGACTAGCGGGGGGGGTGCGCGATACGCAGTATTTT.

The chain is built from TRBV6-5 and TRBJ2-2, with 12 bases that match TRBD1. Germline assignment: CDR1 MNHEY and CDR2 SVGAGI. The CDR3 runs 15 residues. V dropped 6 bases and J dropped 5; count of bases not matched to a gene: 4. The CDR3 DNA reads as TGTGCCAGCAGGCCGGGACAGGGGGCAACCGGGGAGCTGTTTTTT. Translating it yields CASRPGQGATGELFF.

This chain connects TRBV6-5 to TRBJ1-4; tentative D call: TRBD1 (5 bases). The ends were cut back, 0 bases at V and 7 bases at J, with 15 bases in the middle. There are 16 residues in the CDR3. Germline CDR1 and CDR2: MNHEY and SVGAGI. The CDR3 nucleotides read TGTGCCAGCAGTTACTCTTTCGGAGGGGATAGTGAAAAACTGTTTTTT. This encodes CASSYSFGGDSEKLFF.

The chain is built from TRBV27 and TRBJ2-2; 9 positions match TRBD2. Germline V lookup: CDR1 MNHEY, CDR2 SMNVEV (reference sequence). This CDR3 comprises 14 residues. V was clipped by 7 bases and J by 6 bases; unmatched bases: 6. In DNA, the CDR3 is TGTGCCAGCACGCGGGGGGGCAGCGCCGGGGAGCTGTTTTTT. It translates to CASTRGGSAGELFF.

The CDR3 sequence: CASSELSGDYGYTF. CDR3 DNA: TGTGCCAGCAGTGAATTATCAGGGGACTATGGCTACACCTTC. This rearrangement joins TRBV2 to TRBJ1-2, with D possibly matching TRBD1 (6 bases). This CDR3 is 14 amino acids long. V dropped 2 bases and J dropped 3 bases, with 10 bases sitting between them. CDR1 and CDR2 from the germline V gene are SNHLY and FYNNEI.

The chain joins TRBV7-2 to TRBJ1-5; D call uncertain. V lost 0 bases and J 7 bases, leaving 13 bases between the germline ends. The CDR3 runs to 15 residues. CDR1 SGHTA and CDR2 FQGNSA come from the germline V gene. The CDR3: CASSLAPVGNQPQHF. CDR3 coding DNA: TGTGCCAGCAGCTTAGCCCCGGTCGGGAACCAGCCCCAGCATTTT. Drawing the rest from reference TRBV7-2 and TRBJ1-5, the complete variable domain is GAGVSQSPSNKVTEKGKDVELRCDPISGHTALYWYRQSLGQGLEFLIYFQGNSAPDKSGLPSDRFSAERTGGSVSTLTIQRTQQEDSAVYLCASSLAPVGNQPQHFGDGTRLSIL.

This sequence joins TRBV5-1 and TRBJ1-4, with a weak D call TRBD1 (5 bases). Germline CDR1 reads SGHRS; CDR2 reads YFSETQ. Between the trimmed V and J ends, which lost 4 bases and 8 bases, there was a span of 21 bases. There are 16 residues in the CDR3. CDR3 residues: CASSRSLQALGEKLFF. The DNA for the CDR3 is TGCGCCAGCAGCCGGAGCCTACAGGCGTTAGGAGAAAAACTGTTTTTT.

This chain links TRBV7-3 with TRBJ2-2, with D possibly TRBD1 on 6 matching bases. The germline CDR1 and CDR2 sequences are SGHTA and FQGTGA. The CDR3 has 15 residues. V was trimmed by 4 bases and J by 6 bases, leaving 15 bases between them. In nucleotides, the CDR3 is TGTGCCAGCAGCTCACAGGGACCCATCTCCGGGGAGCTGTTTTTT. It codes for CASSSQGPISGELFF.

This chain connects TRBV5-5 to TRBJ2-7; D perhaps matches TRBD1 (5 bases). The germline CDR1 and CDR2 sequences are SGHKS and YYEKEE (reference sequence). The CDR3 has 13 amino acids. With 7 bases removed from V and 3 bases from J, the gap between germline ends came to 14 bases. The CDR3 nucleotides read TGTGCCAGCTCAATGACCAGGGACTACGAGCAGTACTTC. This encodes CASSMTRDYEQYF.

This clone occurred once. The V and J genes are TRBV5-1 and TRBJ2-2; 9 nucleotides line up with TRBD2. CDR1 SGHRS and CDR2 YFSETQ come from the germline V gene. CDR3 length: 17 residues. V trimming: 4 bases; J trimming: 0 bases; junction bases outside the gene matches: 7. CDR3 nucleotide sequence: TGCGCCAGCAGCCCTACCCTAGCGGGGACGAACACCGGGGAGCTGTTTTTT. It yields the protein CASSPTLAGTNTGELFF.

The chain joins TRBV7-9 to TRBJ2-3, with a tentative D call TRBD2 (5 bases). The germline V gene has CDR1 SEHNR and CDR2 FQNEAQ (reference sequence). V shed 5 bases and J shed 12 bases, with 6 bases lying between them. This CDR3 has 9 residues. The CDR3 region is CASSPGQYF. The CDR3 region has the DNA TGTGCCAGCAGCCCGGGACAGTATTTT.

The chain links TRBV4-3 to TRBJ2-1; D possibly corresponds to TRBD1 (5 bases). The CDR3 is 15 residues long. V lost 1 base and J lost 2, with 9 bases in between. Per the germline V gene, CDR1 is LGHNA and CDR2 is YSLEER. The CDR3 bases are TGCGCCAGCAGCCAAGGAAGGGGAACCTACAATGAGCAGTTCTTC. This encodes CASSQGRGTYNEQFF.